This TCR beta chain is drawn from a study of shared clonotypes between healthy human individuals. Regarding the study as a whole: Rarefaction analysis demonstrated incomplete sorted-subset sequencing notwithstanding large depth. Clonotype sharing among donors, it was expected, would be affected by sequencing depth.

Splitting of each subset's genomic DNA was done evenly across several immunoSEQ plates. Method: immunoSEQ multiplex PCR; TCRdb's copy keeps in-frame clones and lacks some. The table has hundreds of thousands of clones, around 97% seen once. On this clone: The antigen remains unidentified.

Trimming cost V 0 bases and J 10 bases, with 16 bases left between them. The CDR3 runs 15 residues. Germline CDR1 WNHNN, CDR2 SYGVQD (reference sequence). Sequenced material: naive CD4+ T cells sorted from blood. Documented subset: CD45RA+ positively selected. V gene TRBV10-1 combines with J gene TRBJ2-1; D is possibly TRBD1 (5 bases). This receptor was obtained from a woman in her twenties or thirties in good health. The CDR3: CASSESVQGHVEQFF. CDR3 bases: TGCGCCAGCAGTGAGTCGGTCCAGGGCCACGTCGAGCAGTTCTTC.